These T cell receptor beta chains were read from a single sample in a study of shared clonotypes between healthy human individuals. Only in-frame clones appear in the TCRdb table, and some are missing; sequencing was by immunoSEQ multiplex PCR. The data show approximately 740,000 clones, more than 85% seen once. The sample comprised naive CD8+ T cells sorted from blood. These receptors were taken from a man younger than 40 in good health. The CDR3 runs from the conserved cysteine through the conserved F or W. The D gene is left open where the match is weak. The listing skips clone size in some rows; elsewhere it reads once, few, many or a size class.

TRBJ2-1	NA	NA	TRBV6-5	CASSTIGDSYNEQFF	TGTGCCAGCAGCACCATCGGAGATTCCTACAATGAGCAGTTCTTC
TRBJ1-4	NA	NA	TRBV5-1	CASSLSVSGSTNEKLFF	TGCGCCAGCAGCTTGTCCGTTTCTGGTTCAACTAATGAAAAACTGTTTTTT
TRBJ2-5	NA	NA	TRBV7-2	CASSIQGTPYF	TGTGCCAGCAGCATACAGGGGACTCCGTACTTC
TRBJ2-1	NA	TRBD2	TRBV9	CASSPRSGTVDEQFF	TGTGCCAGCAGTCCCCGGAGCGGGACGGTGGATGAGCAGTTCTTC
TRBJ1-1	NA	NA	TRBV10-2	CASMGARVEAFF	TGCGCCAGCATGGGGGCTAGGGTTGAAGCTTTCTTT
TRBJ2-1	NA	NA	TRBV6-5	CASSYLGPYNEQFF	TGTGCCAGCAGTTACTTAGGACCTTACAATGAGCAGTTCTTC
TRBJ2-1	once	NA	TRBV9	CASSGKGGYNEQFF	TGTGCCAGCAGCGGGAAGGGGGGTTACAATGAGCAGTTCTTC
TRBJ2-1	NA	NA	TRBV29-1	CSVADGTYNEQFF	TGCAGCGTTGCGGACGGGACCTACAATGAGCAGTTCTTC
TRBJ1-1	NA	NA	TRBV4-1	CASSQDPGRNTEAFF	TGCGCCAGCAGCCAAGACCCGGGCCGGAACACTGAAGCTTTCTTT
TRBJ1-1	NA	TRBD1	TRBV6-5	CASSLGGRWTEAFF	TGTGCCAGCAGCCTAGGGGGCCGGTGGACTGAAGCTTTCTTT
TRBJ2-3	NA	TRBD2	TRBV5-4	CASGSAGEVSDTQYF	TGTGCCAGCGGCTCGGCGGGGGAAGTCTCAGATACGCAGTATTTT
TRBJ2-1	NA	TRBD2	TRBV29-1	CSVEGGRSSYNEQFF	TGCAGCGTTGAGGGCGGGAGGTCCTCCTACAATGAGCAGTTCTTC
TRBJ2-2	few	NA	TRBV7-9	CASSFAAGELFF	TGTGCCAGCAGCTTCGCGGCCGGGGAGCTGTTTTTT
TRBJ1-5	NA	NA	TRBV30	CAWSVEGGQPQHF	TGTGCCTGGAGTGTGGAGGGCGGCCAGCCCCAGCATTTT
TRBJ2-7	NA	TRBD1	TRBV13	CASSQGVGGLSYEQYF	TGTGCCAGCAGCCAGGGGGTTGGCGGGCTGTCCTACGAGCAGTACTTC
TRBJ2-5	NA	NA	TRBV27	CASSPVLRKVKTQYF	TGTGCCAGCAGTCCAGTCCTTAGGAAAGTTAAGACCCAGTACTTC
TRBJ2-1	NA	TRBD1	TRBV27	CASSNRGRNEQFF	TGTGCCAGCAGTAACAGGGGGCGGAATGAGCAGTTCTTC
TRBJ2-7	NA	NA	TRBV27	CASSQNLGPGEQYF	TGTGCCAGCAGTCAAAATTTGGGACCGGGGGAGCAGTACTTC
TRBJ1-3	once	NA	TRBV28	CASRAGGGNTIYF	TGTGCCAGCAGGGCGGGCGGCGGGAACACCATATATTTT
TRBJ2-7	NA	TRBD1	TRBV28	CASSTGGTGNYEQYF	TGTGCTAGCAGTACAGGGGGGACAGGGAACTACGAGCAGTACTTC
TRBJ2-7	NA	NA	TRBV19	CASSIGWDFPRHEQYF	TGTGCCAGTAGTATAGGTTGGGACTTCCCCAGGCACGAGCAGTACTTC
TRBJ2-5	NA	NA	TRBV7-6	CASSPIGGSETQYF	TGTGCCAGCAGCCCCATTGGCGGATCCGAGACCCAGTACTTC
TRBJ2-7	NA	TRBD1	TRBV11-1	CASSSRDRGTYEQYF	TGTGCCAGCAGCTCCCGGGACAGGGGGACCTACGAGCAGTACTTC
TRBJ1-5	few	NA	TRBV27	CASSHSGDSNQPQHF	TGTGCCAGCAGCCATAGTGGGGATAGCAATCAGCCCCAGCATTTT
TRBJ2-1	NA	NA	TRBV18	CASSSYNEQFF	TGTGCCAGCTCATCCTACAATGAGCAGTTCTTC
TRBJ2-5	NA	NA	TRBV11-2	CASSPEAETQYF	TGTGCCAGCAGCCCGGAGGCAGAGACCCAGTACTTC
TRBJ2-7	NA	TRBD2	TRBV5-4	CASSFRLAGVDSGSYEQYF	TGTGCCAGCAGCTTCCGACTAGCGGGGGTTGACTCTGGCTCCTACGAGCAGTACTTC
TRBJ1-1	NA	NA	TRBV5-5	CASSLGTSDTEAFF	TGTGCCAGCAGCCTTGGGACCTCGGACACTGAAGCTTTCTTT
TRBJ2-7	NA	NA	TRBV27	CASSGTSGSYEQYF	TGTGCCAGCTCAGGAACTAGTGGTTCCTACGAGCAGTACTTC
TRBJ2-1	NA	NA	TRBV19	CASSHIGGVDYNEQFF	TGTGCCAGTAGTCACATAGGGGGGGTAGACTACAATGAGCAGTTCTTC
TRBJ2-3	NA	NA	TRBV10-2	CASSADTQYF	TGCGCCAGCAGCGCAGATACGCAGTATTTT
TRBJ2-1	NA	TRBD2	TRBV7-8	CASMRLAGALVEQFF	TGTGCCAGCATGCGACTAGCGGGAGCTTTGGTTGAGCAGTTCTTC
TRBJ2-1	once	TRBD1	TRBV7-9	CASSSEGRTGHNEQFF	TGTGCCAGCAGCTCCGAGGGCCGGACAGGGCATAATGAGCAGTTCTTC
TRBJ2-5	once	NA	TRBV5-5	CASSPTRGRETQYF	TGTGCCAGCAGCCCAACGAGGGGCAGAGAGACCCAGTACTTC
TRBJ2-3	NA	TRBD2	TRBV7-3	CASSQRSGRSRDTQYF	TGTGCCAGCTCCCAAAGAAGCGGGAGGTCCCGAGATACGCAGTATTTT
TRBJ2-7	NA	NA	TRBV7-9	CASSPRANEQYF	TGTGCCAGCAGCCCCCGGGCCAACGAGCAGTACTTC
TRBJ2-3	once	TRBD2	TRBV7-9	CASSLRGSGSNTQYF	TGTGCCAGCAGCTTACGGGGTAGCGGGAGTAATACGCAGTATTTT
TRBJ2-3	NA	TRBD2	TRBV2	CASSELAGGWADTQYF	TGTGCCAGCAGTGAACTAGCGGGAGGGTGGGCAGATACGCAGTATTTT
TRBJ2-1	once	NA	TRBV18	CASSPQDSSSYNEQFF	TGTGCCAGCTCACCACAGGACAGCAGCTCCTACAATGAGCAGTTCTTC
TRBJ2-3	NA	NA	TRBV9	CASSLRLGADTQYF	TGTGCCAGCAGCCTCCGACTAGGGGCAGATACGCAGTATTTT
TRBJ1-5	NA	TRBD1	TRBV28	CASRNYRGLINQPQHF	TGTGCCAGCAGAAACTACAGGGGGCTGATCAATCAGCCCCAGCATTTT
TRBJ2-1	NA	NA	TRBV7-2	CASSSSQDLVSDEQFF	TGTGCCAGCAGTTCCTCCCAGGACCTAGTTAGTGATGAGCAGTTCTTC
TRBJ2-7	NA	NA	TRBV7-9	CASSLVRDSNYEQYF	TGTGCCAGCAGCTTAGTTAGAGACAGCAACTACGAGCAGTACTTC
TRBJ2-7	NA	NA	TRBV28	CASSLSARVVDEQYF	TGTGCCAGCAGTTTAAGTGCCAGGGTTGTGGACGAGCAGTACTTC
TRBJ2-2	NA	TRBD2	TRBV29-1	CSVQGLAGSNTGELFF	TGCAGCGTCCAAGGACTAGCGGGATCCAACACCGGGGAGCTGTTTTTT
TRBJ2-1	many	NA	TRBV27	CASSLLGHNVGDEQFF	TGTGCCAGCAGTTTATTGGGACATAACGTGGGTGATGAGCAGTTCTTC
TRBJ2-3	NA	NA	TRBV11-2	CASSPGRASTDTQYF	TGTGCCAGCAGCCCCGGGCGGGCTAGCACAGATACGCAGTATTTT
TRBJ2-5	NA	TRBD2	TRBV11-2	CASSLEALLLAGVGETQYF	TGTGCCAGCAGCTTAGAAGCCCTTCTACTAGCGGGAGTGGGAGAGACCCAGTACTTC
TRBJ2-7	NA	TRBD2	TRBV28	CASSSSGEGYEQYF	TGTGCCAGCAGTTCTAGCGGGGAGGGATACGAGCAGTACTTC
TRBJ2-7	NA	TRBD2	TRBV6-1	CASRGGLAHDEQYF	TGTGCCAGCAGGGGGGGACTAGCTCACGACGAGCAGTACTTC
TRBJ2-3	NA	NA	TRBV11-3	CASSLQLTSTDTQYF	TGTGCCAGCAGCTTACAATTGACTAGCACAGATACGCAGTATTTT
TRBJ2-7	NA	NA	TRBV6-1	CASSEAVIIGVNEQYF	TGTGCCAGCAGTGAAGCAGTAATAATAGGGGTCAACGAGCAGTACTTC